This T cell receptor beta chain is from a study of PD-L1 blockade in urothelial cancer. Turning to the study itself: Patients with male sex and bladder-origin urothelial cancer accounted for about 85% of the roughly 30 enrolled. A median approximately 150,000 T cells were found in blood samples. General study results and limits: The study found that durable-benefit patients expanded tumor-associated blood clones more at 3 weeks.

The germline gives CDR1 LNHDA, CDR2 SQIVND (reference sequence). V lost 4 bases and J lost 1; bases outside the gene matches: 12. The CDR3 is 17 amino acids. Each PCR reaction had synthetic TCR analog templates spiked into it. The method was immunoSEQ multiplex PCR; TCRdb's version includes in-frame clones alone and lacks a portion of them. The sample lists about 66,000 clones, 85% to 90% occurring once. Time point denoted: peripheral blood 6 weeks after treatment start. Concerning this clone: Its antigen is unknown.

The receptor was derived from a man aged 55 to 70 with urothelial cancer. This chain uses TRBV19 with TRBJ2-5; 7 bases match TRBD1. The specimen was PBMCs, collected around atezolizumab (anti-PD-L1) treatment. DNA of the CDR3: TGTGCCAGTAGTAGCCCCCTCGGCAGGGGGAGCCAAGAGACCCAGTACTTC. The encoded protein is CASSSPLGRGSQETQYF.